The rows below give T cell receptor beta chains drawn from one sample of a study of blood T cell repertoires in COVID-19. Profiling relied on immunoSEQ multiplex PCR, and the TCRdb table lists in-frame clones only, not all of them. The repertoire includes 100,000 or so clones, 82% of them detected once, and roughly 11% sits in the top ten. The specimen sequenced was peripheral blood. These receptors originate from a man in his 70s with active or convalescent COVID-19. CDR3s include the opening cysteine and the closing phenylalanine or tryptophan. Each record gives: V gene, clone size, D gene, J gene, CDR3 DNA, CDR3 protein. D genes are given only for firm matches. Clone size is shown for a subset of rows, as once, few, many or a class of expanded clone.

>TRBV5-1|NA|NA|TRBJ1-3
TGCGCCAGCAGCGAAGGGGGCTCTGGAAACACCATATATTTT
CASSEGGSGNTIYF
>TRBV5-1|NA|TRBD2|TRBJ2-3
TGCGCCAGCAGCTTGGAAGTTCTTAGCGCGGGGGGTCGCACAGATACGCAGTATTTT
CASSLEVLSAGGRTDTQYF
>TRBV18|NA|TRBD2|TRBJ2-7
TGTGCCAGCTCACTTAGCGGGGGGCATACCTACGAGCAGTACTTC
CASSLSGGHTYEQYF
>TRBV11-3|once|NA|TRBJ2-3
TGTGCCAGCAGCTCCGGTCCGAGCACAGATACGCAGTATTTT
CASSSGPSTDTQYF
>TRBV20-1|NA|NA|TRBJ2-7
TGCAGTGCTAGATCAGGGTTTGAGCAGTACTTC
CSARSGFEQYF
>TRBV6-1|NA|TRBD1|TRBJ2-7
TGTGCCAGCAGTGAAGAGGGACAGGGGTTTTGGGAGCAGTACTTC
CASSEEGQGFWEQYF
>TRBV5-6|NA|TRBD1|TRBJ2-7
TGTGCCAGCAGCCACAGACAGGGGGCGCTTGAGCAGTACTTC
CASSHRQGALEQYF
>TRBV3-1/TRBV3-2|NA|NA|TRBJ1-1
TGTGCCAGCAGCCATGGGAGCGGTGAAGCTTTCTTT
CASSHGSGEAFF
>TRBV7-6|once|NA|TRBJ1-3
TGTGCCAGCAGCTTAGGGGGCCCCGGTGACACCATATATTTT
CASSLGGPGDTIYF
>TRBV14|NA|NA|TRBJ1-3
TGTGCCAGCAGCCAAGTGATGAGGAACACCATATATTTT
CASSQVMRNTIYF
>TRBV19|NA|TRBD1|TRBJ1-1
TGTGCCAGCGTGGGACAGATGAACACTGAAGCTTTCTTT
CASVGQMNTEAFF
>TRBV10-3|NA|TRBD2|TRBJ2-3
TGTGCCATCAGGACTAGCGGGGGCACAGATACGCAGTATTTT
CAIRTSGGTDTQYF
>TRBV5-1|NA|NA|TRBJ1-3
TGCGCCAGCACCAATCCAGGGGCTGGAAACACCATATATTTT
CASTNPGAGNTIYF
>TRBV9|NA|NA|TRBJ2-3
TGTGCCAGCAGCGTAGTAGCAGATACGCAGTATTTT
CASSVVADTQYF
>TRBV7-6|NA|TRBD2|TRBJ2-5
TGTGCCAGCAGCCCACTAGCGGGGAGCGAGACCCAGTACTTC
CASSPLAGSETQYF